The 3 T cell receptor beta chains below all came from one sample that was sequenced in a study of blood T cell repertoires in COVID-19. Here immunoSEQ multiplex PCR was the method, and the copy in TCRdb shows in-frame clones only, minus some. Of roughly 80,000 clones in the sample, around 82% were seen once. Sequencing used peripheral blood. The source is a human donor in a cohort sampled during active COVID-19.

The V call is TRBV27, the J call TRBJ1-1; no clear D gene. V was pared by 3 bases and J by 7 bases, with 6 bases between. Germline loops: CDR1 MNHEY, CDR2 SMNVEV (reference sequence). The CDR3 contains 11 residues. CDR3 residues: CASSFRGEAFF. The CDR3 region has the DNA TGTGCCAGCAGTTTTCGAGGTGAAGCTTTCTTT.

The chain recombines TRBV11-2 with TRBJ2-2; 8 bases are shared with TRBD1. There are 15 residues in the CDR3. CDR1 and CDR2 (germline): SGHAT, FQNNGV. J lost 5 bases, V lost 5 bases, and 7 bases had no gene match. The CDR3 DNA follows: TGTGCCAGCAGCCCCCGACAGGGGAGGACCGGGGAGCTGTTTTTT. Translated, it gives CASSPRQGRTGELFF.

This rearrangement joins TRBV3-1 (or the pseudogene TRBV3-2) to TRBJ2-1; TRBD1 agrees at 9 bases. The CDR3 loop spans 14 amino acids. The ends lost 5 bases at V and 6 bases at J; junction bases unmatched: 5. Germline CDR1 LGHDT, CDR2 YNNKEL (reference sequence). CDR3 region: CASSTRQGGNEQFF. CDR3 bases: TGTGCCAGCAGCACCCGACAGGGGGGCAATGAGCAGTTCTTC.